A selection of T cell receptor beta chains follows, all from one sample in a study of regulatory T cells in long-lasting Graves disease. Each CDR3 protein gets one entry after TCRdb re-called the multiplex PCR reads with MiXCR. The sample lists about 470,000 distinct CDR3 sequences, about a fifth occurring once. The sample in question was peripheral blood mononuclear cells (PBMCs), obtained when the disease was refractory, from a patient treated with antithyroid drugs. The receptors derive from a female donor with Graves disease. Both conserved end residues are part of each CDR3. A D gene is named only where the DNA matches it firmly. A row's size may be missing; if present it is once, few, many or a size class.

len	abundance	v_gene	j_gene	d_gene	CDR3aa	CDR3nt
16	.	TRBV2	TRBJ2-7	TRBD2	CASSEESGRAAYEQYF	TGTGCCAGCAGTGAAGAAAGCGGGAGGGCCGCCTACGAGCAGTACTTC
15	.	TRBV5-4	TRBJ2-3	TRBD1	CASSLRTGGSDTQYF	TGTGCCAGCAGCCTTCGGACAGGGGGCTCAGATACGCAGTATTTT
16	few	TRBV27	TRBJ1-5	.	CASSLSSVYSNQPQHF	TGTGCCAGCAGTTTATCATCAGTCTATAGCAATCAGCCCCAGCATTTT
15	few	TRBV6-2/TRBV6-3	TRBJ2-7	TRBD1	CASSYSGTGGDEQYF	TGTGCCAGCAGTTACTCAGGGACAGGGGGCGACGAGCAGTACTTC
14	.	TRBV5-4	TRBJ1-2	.	CASSLAGKYYGYTF	TGTGCCAGCAGCTTGGCGGGCAAATACTATGGCTACACCTTC
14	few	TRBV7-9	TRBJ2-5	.	CASSFQGLQETQYF	TGTGCCAGCAGCTTCCAGGGGCTACAAGAGACCCAGTACTTC
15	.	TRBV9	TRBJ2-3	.	CASSVTGVPGDTQYF	TGTGCCAGCAGCGTAACGGGAGTCCCCGGAGATACGCAGTATTTT
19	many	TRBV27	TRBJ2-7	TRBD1	CASSAKHGTANEPTYEQYF	TGTGCCAGCAGTGCCAAACATGGGACAGCAAATGAACCAACCTACGAGCAGTACTTC
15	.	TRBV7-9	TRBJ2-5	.	CASSSDRDYSETQYF	TGTGCCAGCAGCTCGGACAGGGACTACTCTGAGACCCAGTACTTC
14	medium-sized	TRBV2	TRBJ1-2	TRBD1	CASRWDRGNYGYTF	TGTGCCAGCAGGTGGGACAGGGGAAACTATGGCTACACCTTC
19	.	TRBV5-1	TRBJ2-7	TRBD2	CASRPVPGLAGGLGDEQYF	TGCGCCAGCAGACCCGTGCCGGGACTAGCGGGAGGGCTCGGAGACGAGCAGTACTTC
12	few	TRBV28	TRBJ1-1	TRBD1	CASSFWDRTAFF	TGTGCCAGCAGTTTCTGGGACAGAACAGCTTTCTTT
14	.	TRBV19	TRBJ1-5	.	CASSTEKFNQPQHF	TGTGCCAGTAGTACAGAGAAGTTCAATCAGCCCCAGCATTTT
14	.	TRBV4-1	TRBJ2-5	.	CASSLGWGEETQYF	TGCGCCAGCAGCCTCGGATGGGGGGAAGAGACCCAGTACTTC
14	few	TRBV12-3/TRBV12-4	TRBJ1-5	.	CASSLGHNNQPQHF	TGTGCCAGCAGTTTGGGACACAACAATCAGCCCCAGCATTTT
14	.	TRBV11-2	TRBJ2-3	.	CASSLSRRPLLQYF	TGTGCCAGCAGCTTAAGTCGTAGACCACTGTTGCAGTATTTT
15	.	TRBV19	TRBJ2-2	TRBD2	CASRGGRINTGELFF	TGTGCCAGTAGAGGCGGGAGAATCAACACCGGGGAGCTGTTTTTT
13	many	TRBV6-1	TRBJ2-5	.	CASRAGTEETQYF	TGTGCCAGCAGGGCCGGGACGGAAGAGACCCAGTACTTC
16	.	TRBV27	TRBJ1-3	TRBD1	CASSATQGARGNTIYF	TGTGCCAGCAGTGCCACACAGGGGGCGCGTGGAAACACCATATATTTT
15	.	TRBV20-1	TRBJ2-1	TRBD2	CSAPTSGRWRDEQFF	TGCAGTGCGCCGACTAGCGGGAGATGGCGAGATGAGCAGTTCTTC
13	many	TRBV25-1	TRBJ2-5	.	CASSEQGRETQYF	TGTGCCAGCAGTGAACAGGGGAGAGAGACCCAGTACTTC
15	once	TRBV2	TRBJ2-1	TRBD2	CASRAGTSGRNEQFF	TGTGCCAGCAGGGCCGGGACTAGCGGGAGAAACGAGCAGTTCTTC
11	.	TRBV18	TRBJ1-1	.	CASSRLDQAFF	TGTGCCAGCTCACGCCTGGATCAAGCTTTCTTT
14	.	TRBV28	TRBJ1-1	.	CASNNYGYNTEAFF	TGTGCCAGCAATAATTACGGCTACAACACTGAAGCTTTCTTT
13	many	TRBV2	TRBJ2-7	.	CASNSPAQYEQYF	TGTGCCAGCAACAGTCCCGCGCAATACGAGCAGTACTTC
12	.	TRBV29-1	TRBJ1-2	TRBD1	CSVEQGVGGYTF	TGCAGCGTTGAACAGGGGGTAGGAGGCTACACCTTC
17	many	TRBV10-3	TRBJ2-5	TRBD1	CAISPGQGKSQRETQYF	TGTGCCATCAGTCCAGGACAGGGGAAAAGCCAGCGGGAGACCCAGTACTTC
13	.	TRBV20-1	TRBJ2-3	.	CSARDFRTDTQYF	TGCAGTGCTAGGGACTTTCGCACAGATACGCAGTATTTT
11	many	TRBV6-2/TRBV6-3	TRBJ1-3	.	CASSYGNTIYF	TGTGCCAGCAGTTATGGAAACACCATATATTTT
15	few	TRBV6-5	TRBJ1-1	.	CASSYPSTGITEAFF	TGTGCCAGCAGTTACCCCAGCACCGGTATCACTGAAGCTTTCTTT
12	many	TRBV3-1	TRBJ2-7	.	CASSQGATEQYF	TGTGCCAGCAGCCAAGGCGCGACCGAGCAGTACTTC
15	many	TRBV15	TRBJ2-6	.	CATSRGYSGANVLTF	TGTGCCACCAGCAGAGGGTACTCTGGGGCCAACGTCCTGACTTTC
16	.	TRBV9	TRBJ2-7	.	CASSFQPGLPVGEQYF	TGTGCCAGCAGCTTCCAACCGGGACTCCCCGTAGGCGAGCAGTACTTC